The clone carrying this TCR beta chain appeared many times. Its target is unknown. This sample is drawn from a study of T cells in Graves' hyperthyroidism and ophthalmopathy. Study-wide results and caveats: Progression to ophthalmopathy was predicted a median of roughly 6.8 months early. Most clonotypes that expanded in the thyroid above 0.001 also showed up in blood.

Diagnosis relied on clinical symptoms, serum thyroxine and TRAb, thyroid ultrasound and orbital computed tomography. The CDR3 is made up of 13 amino acids. The germline V gene encodes CDR1 LGHDT and CDR2 YNNKEL (reference sequence). V lost 1 base to trimming and J lost 9 bases, with 12 bases between them. From RNA transcripts, TCR beta CDR3 regions were amplified. The TCR CDR3 first-round RT-PCR relied on the HTBI primer set. TCRdb processed the multiplex PCR reads anew with MiXCR; each CDR3 protein has one entry. The table has a few hundred thousand distinct CDR3 sequences, about 18% seen once. This TCR derives from a man aged 18 to 29 with Graves' ophthalmopathy. This chain uses TRBV3-1 with TRBJ1-1, with D unresolved. Sequenced material: blood. CDR3 sequence: CASSQVAGSQAFF. The CDR3 DNA is TGTGCCAGCAGCCAAGTAGCCGGCTCACAAGCTTTCTTT.